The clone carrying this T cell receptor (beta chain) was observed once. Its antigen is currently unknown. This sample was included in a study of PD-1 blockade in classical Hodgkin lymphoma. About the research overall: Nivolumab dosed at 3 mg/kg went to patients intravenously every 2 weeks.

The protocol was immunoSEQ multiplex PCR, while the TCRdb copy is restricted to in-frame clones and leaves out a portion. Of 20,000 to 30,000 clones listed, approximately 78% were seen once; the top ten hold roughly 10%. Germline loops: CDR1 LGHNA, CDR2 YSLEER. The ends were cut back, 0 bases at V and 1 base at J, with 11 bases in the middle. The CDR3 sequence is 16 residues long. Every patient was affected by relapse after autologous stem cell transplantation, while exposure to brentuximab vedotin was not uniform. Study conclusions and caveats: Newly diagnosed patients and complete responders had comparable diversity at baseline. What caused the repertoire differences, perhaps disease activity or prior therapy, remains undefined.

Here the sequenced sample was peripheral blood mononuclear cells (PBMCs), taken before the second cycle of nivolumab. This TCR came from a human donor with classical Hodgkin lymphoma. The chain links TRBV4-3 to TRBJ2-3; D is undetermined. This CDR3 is CASSQETRLGTDTQYF. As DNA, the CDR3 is TGCGCCAGCAGCCAAGAGACCCGCCTAGGCACAGATACGCAGTATTTT.